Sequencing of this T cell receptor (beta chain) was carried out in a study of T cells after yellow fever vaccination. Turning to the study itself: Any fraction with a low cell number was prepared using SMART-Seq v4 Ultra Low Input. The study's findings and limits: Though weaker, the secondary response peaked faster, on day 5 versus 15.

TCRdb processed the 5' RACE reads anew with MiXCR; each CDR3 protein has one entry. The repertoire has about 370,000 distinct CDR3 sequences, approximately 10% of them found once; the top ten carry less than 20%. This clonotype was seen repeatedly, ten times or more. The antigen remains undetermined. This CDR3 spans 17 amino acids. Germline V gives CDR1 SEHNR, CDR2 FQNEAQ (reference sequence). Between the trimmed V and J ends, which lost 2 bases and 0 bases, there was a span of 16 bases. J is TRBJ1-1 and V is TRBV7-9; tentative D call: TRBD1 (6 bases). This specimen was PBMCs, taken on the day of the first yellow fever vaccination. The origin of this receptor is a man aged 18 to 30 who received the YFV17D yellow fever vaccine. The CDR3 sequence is CASSLWGRITMNTEAFF. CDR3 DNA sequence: TGTGCCAGCAGCTTATGGGGGCGGATAACCATGAACACTGAAGCTTTCTTT.